Below, 27 T cell receptor beta chains from the same sample are listed, as sequenced in a study of shared clonotypes between healthy human individuals (dated by TCRdb to about 2020). Receptor amplification or capture employed the immunoSEQ multiplex PCR assay. TCRdb stores this immuneACCESS table with in-frame sequences only. Part of the clones is absent; in the studies checked, under half of the shortfall reflects unresolved V genes, and no reason is known for the rest. The sample profile shows approximately 1.4 million clones; 95% to 99% of them were found once. The top ten constitute around 0.45% of the sample. Sequencing was carried out using naive CD4+ T cells sorted from blood. The cell subset or site label corresponds to: CD45RA+ positively selected. These receptors all stem from a man aged 30-40 years in good health.

The V and J genes are TRBV7-2 and TRBJ2-1, with 7 bases identical to TRBD2. The CDR3 has 19 residues. The germline CDR1 and CDR2 sequences are SGHTA and FQGNSA. The V and J ends lost 0 bases and 6 bases, in that order; junction bases with no gene match: 17. The CDR3 bases are TGTGCCAGCAGCTTAGCTGACGTAAGATTTAGCGGGCCACCCAATGAGCAGTTCTTC. Protein: CASSLADVRFSGPPNEQFF.

The chain recombines TRBV7-2 with TRBJ1-4; D might be TRBD1 (5 bases). Trimming removed 3 bases at V and 5 bases at J, with 16 bases between. This CDR3 contains 16 residues. CDR1 and CDR2 (germline): SGHTA, FQGNSA. The CDR3 here is CASSFPPGASNEKLFF. The DNA of the CDR3 is TGTGCCAGCAGCTTCCCCCCCGGGGCAAGCAATGAAAAACTGTTTTTT.

J is TRBJ2-7 and V is TRBV10-3; 9 bases align to TRBD1. Germline CDR1 and CDR2: ENHRY and SYGVKD. This CDR3 comprises 13 residues. V dropped 2 bases and J dropped 6; count of bases not matched to a gene: 2. The DNA for the CDR3 is TGTGCCATCAGTGAGACAGGGGGCGGCGAGCAGTACTTC. Amino acids: CAISETGGGEQYF.

The CDR3 DNA sequence: TGTGCCAGCAGTAAAAACCGTGTGACTAAGTTTTTTACCGGGGAGCTGTTTTTT. Translated, it gives CASSKNRVTKFFTGELFF. The V call is TRBV7-9, the J call TRBJ2-2, with a possible D match to TRBD2 (5 bases). The germline V gene has CDR1 SEHNR and CDR2 FQNEAQ (reference sequence). Trimming removed 6 bases at V and 5 bases at J, with 25 bases between. The CDR3 consists of 18 residues.

This rearrangement joins TRBV11-1 to TRBJ2-7; 8 bases agree with TRBD1. The CDR3 consists of 14 residues. The ends lost 5 bases at V and 4 bases at J; junction bases unmatched: 7. Germline-derived CDR1 and CDR2 are SGHAT and FQDESV (reference sequence). This CDR3 is CASSPRTGLYEQYF. The CDR3, as DNA: TGTGCCAGCAGCCCCCGGACAGGGTTGTACGAGCAGTACTTC.

As DNA, the CDR3 is TGTGCCAGGAGGGACAGGATCTGGCAAGAGACCCAGTACTTC. Amino acid sequence: CARRDRIWQETQYF. The J gene is TRBJ2-5, the V gene TRBV27, with TRBD1 identical over 8 bases. V gave up 9 bases and J gave up 2 bases; unmatched junction bases: 8. The CDR3 is 14 residues long. CDR1 and CDR2 from the germline V gene are MNHEY and SMNVEV (reference sequence).

The V call is TRBV5-1, the J call TRBJ2-2; 11 bases fit TRBD2. Germline V gene sequence: CDR1 SGHRS, CDR2 YFSETQ. The CDR3 length is 15 residues. Unmatched junction bases numbered 5, after V lost 6 bases and J lost 4 bases. The CDR3 nucleotides read TGCGCCAGCAACATAGCGGGAGGGCCCACCGGGGAGCTGTTTTTT. Protein: CASNIAGGPTGELFF.

About this clone: Other DNA variants within this sample encode the same CDR3. This CDR3 is CASSPGNQPQHF. Here the CDR3 DNA reads TGTGCCAGCTCACCAGGCAATCAGCCCCAGCATTTT. The chain has TRBV18 and TRBJ1-5; D gene unclear. This CDR3 contains 12 residues. With 2 bases removed from V and 2 bases from J, the gap between germline ends came to 1 base. In germline, CDR1 is KGHSH, CDR2 LQKENI.

The chain is built from TRBV19 and TRBJ2-3, with D possibly TRBD2 on 6 matching bases. Trimming took 4 bases from V and 0 from J, leaving 14 bases between them. The CDR3 totals 16 residues. The germline V gene has CDR1 LNHDA and CDR2 SQIVND (reference sequence). In nucleotides, the CDR3 is TGTGCCAGTAGTAACCGTCTAGCGTCTAGCACAGATACGCAGTATTTT. It translates to CASSNRLASSTDTQYF.

The chain uses TRBV5-1 and TRBJ1-4, with a tentative D call TRBD1 (6 bases). Deletions cut 0 bases from V and 8 bases from J, with 14 bases between. The CDR3 contains 15 residues. The germline V gene encodes CDR1 SGHRS and CDR2 YFSETQ. The CDR3 region is CASSLAGQRGEKLFF. The CDR3 bases are TGCGCCAGCAGCTTGGCGGGACAACGCGGGGAAAAACTGTTTTTT.

CDR3 nucleotides: TGTGCCAGCAGTTTATGGGGGGATCGCAATCAGCCCCAGCATTTT. It codes for CASSLWGDRNQPQHF. This chain uses TRBV27 with TRBJ1-5; TRBD1 is a possible D gene (5 bases). The CDR3 contains 15 residues. Germline CDR1 MNHEY, CDR2 SMNVEV (reference sequence). Trimming took 1 base from V and 2 from J, leaving 9 bases between them.

This chain links TRBV5-1 with TRBJ2-5; D remains ambiguous. V lost 1 base and J 5 bases, leaving 9 bases between the germline ends. CDR3 length equals 13 residues. Germline CDR1 SGHRS, CDR2 YFSETQ. The CDR3 reads CASSLNRYETQYF. The CDR3 coding sequence is TGCGCCAGCAGCTTGAATCGGTACGAGACCCAGTACTTC.

J is TRBJ2-1 and V is TRBV28, with 9 bases identical to TRBD2. The CDR3 loop spans 17 amino acids. V gave up 2 bases and J gave up 7 bases; unmatched junction bases: 12. Germline CDR1 is MDHEN and CDR2 is SYDVKM. CDR3 loop: CASSLLSPSGTENEQFF. The CDR3 DNA sequence: TGTGCCAGCAGTTTACTTTCGCCTAGCGGGACCGAGAATGAGCAGTTCTTC.

This clone was picked up one time. V is TRBV11-3 and J is TRBJ1-1; D not certain. V lost 1 base to trimming and J lost 1 base, with 4 bases between them. The CDR3 runs 13 residues. Germline V lookup: CDR1 SGHNT, CDR2 YENEEA. The CDR3 loop is CASSLARNTEAFF. Here the CDR3 DNA reads TGTGCCAGCAGCTTAGCGAGGAACACTGAAGCTTTCTTT. Together with reference TRBV11-3 and TRBJ1-1, the CDR3 gives the full variable domain: EAGVVQSPRYKIIEKKQPVAFWCNPISGHNTLYWYLQNLGQGPELLIRYENEEAVDDSQLPKDRFSAERLKGVDSTLKIQPAELGDSAVYLCASSLARNTEAFFGQGTRLTVV.

This clone was recorded once. This chain joins TRBV9 and TRBJ2-5; 8 positions match TRBD2. Germline V gene lookup returns CDR1 SGDLS and CDR2 YYNGEE. With V trimmed by 0 bases and J by 6 bases, 7 bases remained unmatched. The CDR3 contains 15 residues. The CDR3 sequence: CASSVDSGSRKTQYF. The DNA of the CDR3 is TGTGCCAGCAGCGTAGACAGCGGGAGTCGAAAGACCCAGTACTTC.

V gene TRBV6-5 combines with J gene TRBJ1-2; D is perhaps TRBD1 (5 bases). Trimming pared 6 bases from V and 3 bases from J, leaving 14 bases between. The CDR3 has 14 amino acids. Germline CDR1 MNHEY, CDR2 SVGAGI. CDR3: CASRPGTVDYGYTF. CDR3 sequence (DNA): TGTGCCAGCAGACCCGGGACTGTGGACTATGGCTACACCTTC.

The chain carries TRBV5-1 and TRBJ2-7; 8 nucleotides agree with TRBD2. This CDR3 region has 15 residues. V dropped 0 bases and J dropped 5; count of bases not matched to a gene: 7. The germline V gene has CDR1 SGHRS and CDR2 YFSETQ. The CDR3 sequence is CASSLAASGPHEQYF. Here the CDR3 DNA reads TGCGCCAGCAGCTTGGCGGCTAGCGGGCCCCACGAGCAGTACTTC.

This clone was picked up one time. The chain joins TRBV2 to TRBJ2-7, with 7 bases that match TRBD2. The V gene's germline CDR1 is SNHLY and CDR2 FYNNEI. This CDR3 spans 14 amino acids. With 4 bases clipped from V and 6 bases from J, the junction kept 9 bases outside the gene matches. The CDR3 DNA follows: TGTGCCAGCAGTGGGGACTACCCCTCGTTCGAGCAGTACTTC. The encoded protein is CASSGDYPSFEQYF.

The rearrangement joins TRBV10-1 to TRBJ2-1; D not resolved. This CDR3 region has 14 residues. Germline V gene sequence: CDR1 WNHNN, CDR2 SYGVQD (reference sequence). V was clipped by 3 bases and J by 2 bases, with 8 bases between them. CDR3 protein: CASSDSMAYNEQFF. Written as DNA, the CDR3 is TGCGCCAGCAGTGACTCGATGGCCTACAATGAGCAGTTCTTC.

The chain combines TRBV18 with TRBJ2-5, with D unclear. Trimming removed 2 bases at V and 2 bases at J, with 12 bases between. Looked up from germline, CDR1 is KGHSH and CDR2 is LQKENI. CDR3 length: 15 amino acids. For the CDR3, the DNA is TGTGCCAGCTCACCAGGTAGTATAGCACAAGAGACCCAGTACTTC. Amino acid sequence: CASSPGSIAQETQYF. The entire variable domain, with the rest obtained from reference TRBV18 and TRBJ2-5, is as follows: NAGVMQNPRHLVRRRGQEARLRCSPMKGHSHVYWYRQLPEEGLKFMVYLQKENIIDESGMPKERFSAEFPKEGPSILRIQQVVRGDSAAYFCASSPGSIAQETQYFGPGTRLLVL.

The V call is TRBV28, the J call TRBJ2-7, with D unresolved. V dropped 7 bases and J dropped 7 bases, with 20 bases sitting between them. Germline CDR1 MDHEN, CDR2 SYDVKM. The CDR3 has 14 amino acids. The CDR3 bases are TGTGCCAGCAACCTCGACCAGAGGCTAGGGGAGCAGTACTTC. It specifies CASNLDQRLGEQYF.

This clone was detected once. V and J are TRBV5-1 and TRBJ2-4; TRBD1 matches at 7 bases. The J segment lost 9 bases and the V segment lost 0 bases, leaving 15 bases of the junction unmatched. This CDR3 has 17 amino acids. CDR1 SGHRS and CDR2 YFSETQ come from the germline V gene. Written as DNA, the CDR3 is TGCGCCAGCAGCTTGGCCAAAGGGGGCGCGAGATTTAGCATTCAGTACTTC. Translation: CASSLAKGGARFSIQYF.

CDR3 sequence (DNA): TGTGCCAGCACAAAAACCTCCTACAATGAGCAGTTCTTC. Amino acid sequence: CASTKTSYNEQFF. The rearrangement links TRBV28 to TRBJ2-1; D unresolved. Germline-derived CDR1 and CDR2 are MDHEN and SYDVKM. The CDR3 length is 13 residues. V lost 7 bases and J lost 0, with 7 bases in between.

V usage is TRBV12-5 and J usage is TRBJ2-2, with D hard to call. This CDR3 is built from 13 residues. The germline V gene encodes CDR1 LGHNT and CDR2 FRNRAP. V was cut by 7 bases and J by 3 bases, with 9 bases left in between. CDR3 in DNA: TGTGCTAGTGCCTTGAGTTACACCGGGGAGCTGTTTTTT. As protein: CASALSYTGELFF.

The V and J genes are TRBV5-6 and TRBJ1-2, with D maybe TRBD1 (6 bases). CDR1 and CDR2 from the germline V gene are SGHDT and YYEEEE. V lost 2 bases and J 8 bases, leaving 25 bases between the germline ends. The CDR3 loop spans 17 amino acids. The CDR3 DNA reads as TGTGCCAGCAGCTTACCAGGGGTTCAGACCCTCGTCGGGGGCTACACCTTC. Amino acid sequence: CASSLPGVQTLVGGYTF.

As concerns this clone: The sample holds other DNA sequences that translate to the same CDR3. This chain uses TRBV7-9 with TRBJ1-4; D is uncertain. Germline-derived CDR1 and CDR2 are SEHNR and FQNEAQ (reference sequence). The CDR3 spans 13 residues. V lost 5 bases and J 1 base, leaving 5 bases between the germline ends. The CDR3: CASSLGTNEKLFF. CDR3 DNA sequence: TGTGCCAGCAGCCTTGGAACTAATGAAAAACTGTTTTTT.

Turning to this clone: In the same sample, other DNA sequences code for this CDR3. The chain couples TRBV18 to TRBJ2-1, with 7 bases lining up with TRBD1. The V gene end was trimmed by 3 bases and the J gene end by 2 bases; junction bases not matched to a gene: 1. CDR3 length equals 14 residues. The V gene's germline CDR1 is KGHSH and CDR2 LQKENI. CDR3 in DNA: TGTGCCAGCTCACCTCAGGGGGCCTACAATGAGCAGTTCTTC. It yields the protein CASSPQGAYNEQFF.